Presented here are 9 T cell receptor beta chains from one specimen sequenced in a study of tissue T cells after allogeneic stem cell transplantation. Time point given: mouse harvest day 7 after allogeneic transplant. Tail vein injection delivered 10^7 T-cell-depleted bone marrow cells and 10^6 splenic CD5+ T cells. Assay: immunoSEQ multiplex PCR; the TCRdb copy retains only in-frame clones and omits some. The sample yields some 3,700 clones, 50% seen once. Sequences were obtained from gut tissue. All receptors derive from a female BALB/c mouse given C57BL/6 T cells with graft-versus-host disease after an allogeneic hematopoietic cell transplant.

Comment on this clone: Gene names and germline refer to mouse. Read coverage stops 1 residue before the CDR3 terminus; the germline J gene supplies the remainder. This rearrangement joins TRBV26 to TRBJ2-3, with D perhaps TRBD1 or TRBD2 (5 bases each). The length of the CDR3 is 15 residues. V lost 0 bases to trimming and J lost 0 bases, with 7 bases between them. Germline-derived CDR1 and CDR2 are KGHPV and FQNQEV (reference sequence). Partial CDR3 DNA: TGTGCCAGCAGTCTGTCGGGGGTCAGTGCAGAAACGCTGTAT. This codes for CASSLSGVSAETLY. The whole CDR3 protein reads CASSLSGVSAETLYF.

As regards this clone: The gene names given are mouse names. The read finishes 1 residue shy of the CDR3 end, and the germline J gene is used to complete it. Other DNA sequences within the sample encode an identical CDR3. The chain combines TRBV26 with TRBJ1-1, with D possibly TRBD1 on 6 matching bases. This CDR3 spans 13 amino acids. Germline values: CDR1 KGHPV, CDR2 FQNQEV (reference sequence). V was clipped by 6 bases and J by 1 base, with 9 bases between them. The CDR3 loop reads CASSLRGNTEVFF. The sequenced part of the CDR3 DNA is TGTGCCAGCAGCCTCAGGGGGAACACAGAAGTCTTC.

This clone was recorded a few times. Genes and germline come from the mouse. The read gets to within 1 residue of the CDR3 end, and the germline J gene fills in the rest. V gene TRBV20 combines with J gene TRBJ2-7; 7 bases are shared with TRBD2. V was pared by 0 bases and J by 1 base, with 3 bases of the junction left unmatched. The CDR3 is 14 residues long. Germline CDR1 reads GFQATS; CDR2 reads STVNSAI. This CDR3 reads CGARDRGGSYEQYF. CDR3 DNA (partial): TGTGGTGCTAGGGATCGGGGGGGTTCCTATGAACAGTAC. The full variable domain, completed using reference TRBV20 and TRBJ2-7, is GALVYQYPRRTICKSGTSMRMECQAVGFQATSVAWYRQSPQKTFELIALSTVNSAIKYEQNFTQEKFPISHPNLSFSSMTVLNAYLEDRGLYLCGARDRGGSYEQYFGPGTRLTVL.

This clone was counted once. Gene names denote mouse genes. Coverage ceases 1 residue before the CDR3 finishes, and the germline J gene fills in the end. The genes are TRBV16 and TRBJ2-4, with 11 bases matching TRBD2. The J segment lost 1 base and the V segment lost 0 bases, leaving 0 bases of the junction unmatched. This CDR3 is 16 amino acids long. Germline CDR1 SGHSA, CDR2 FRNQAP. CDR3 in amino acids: CASSLEGLGGQNTLYF. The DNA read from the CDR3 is TGTGCAAGCAGCTTAGAGGGACTGGGGGGTCAAAACACCTTGTAC.

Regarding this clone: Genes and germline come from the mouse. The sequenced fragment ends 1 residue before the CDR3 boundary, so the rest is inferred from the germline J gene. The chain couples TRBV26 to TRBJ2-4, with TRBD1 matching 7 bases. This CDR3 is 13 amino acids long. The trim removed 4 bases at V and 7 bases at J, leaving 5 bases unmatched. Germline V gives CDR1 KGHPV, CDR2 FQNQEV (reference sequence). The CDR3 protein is CASSPTGRDTLYF. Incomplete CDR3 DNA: TGTGCCAGCAGTCCGACAGGGAGGGACACCTTGTAC.

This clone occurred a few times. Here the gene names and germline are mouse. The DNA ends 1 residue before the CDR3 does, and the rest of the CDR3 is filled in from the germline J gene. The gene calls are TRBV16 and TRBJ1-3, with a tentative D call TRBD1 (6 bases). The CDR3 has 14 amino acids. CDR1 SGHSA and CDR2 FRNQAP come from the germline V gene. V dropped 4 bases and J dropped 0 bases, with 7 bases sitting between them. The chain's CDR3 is CASSWTDSGNTLYF. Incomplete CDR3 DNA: TGTGCAAGCAGCTGGACAGATTCTGGAAATACGCTCTAT.

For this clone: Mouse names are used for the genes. The sequenced CDR3 bases are TGTGCCAGCTCTACGAATGCAAACACAGAAGTCTTC. This encodes CASSTNANTEVF. The entire CDR3 protein is CASSTNANTEVFF. The J gene is TRBJ1-1, the V gene TRBV12-2, with unresolved D. The CDR3 is cut off 1 residue early in the read; its end comes from the germline J gene. This CDR3 has 13 amino acids. Per the germline V gene, CDR1 is SGHLS and CDR2 is HYDKME. V was cut by 3 bases and J by 0 bases, with 7 bases left in between. The entire variable domain, with the rest obtained from reference TRBV12-2 and TRBJ1-1, is as follows: NSGVVQSPRYIIKGKGERSILKCIPISGHLSVAWYQQTQGQELKFFIQHYDKMERDKGNLPSRFSVQQFDDYHSEMNMSALELEDSAVYFCASSTNANTEVFFGKGTRLTVV.

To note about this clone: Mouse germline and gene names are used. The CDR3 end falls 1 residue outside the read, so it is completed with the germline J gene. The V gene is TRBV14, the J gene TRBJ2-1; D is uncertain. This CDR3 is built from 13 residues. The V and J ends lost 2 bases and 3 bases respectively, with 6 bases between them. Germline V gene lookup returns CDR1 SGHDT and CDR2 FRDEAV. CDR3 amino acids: CASSLGIYAEQFF. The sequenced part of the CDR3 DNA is TGTGCCAGCAGTTTGGGGATCTATGCTGAGCAGTTC.

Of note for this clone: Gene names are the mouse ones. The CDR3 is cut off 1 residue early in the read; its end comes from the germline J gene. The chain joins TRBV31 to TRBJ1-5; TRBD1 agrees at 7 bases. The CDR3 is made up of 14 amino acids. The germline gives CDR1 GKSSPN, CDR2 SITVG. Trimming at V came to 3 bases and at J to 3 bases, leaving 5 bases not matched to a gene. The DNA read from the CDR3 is TGTGCCTGGAGCGAGACAGGGACCAACCAGGCTCCGCTT. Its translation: CAWSETGTNQAPL. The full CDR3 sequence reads CAWSETGTNQAPLF. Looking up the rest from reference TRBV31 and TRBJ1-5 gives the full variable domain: AQTIHQWPVAEIKAVGSPLSLGCTIKGKSSPNLYWYWQATGGTLQQLFYSITVGQVESVVQLNLSASRPKDDQFILSTEKLLLSHSGFYLCAWSETGTNQAPLFGEGTRLSVL.